Detailed here is one T cell receptor beta chain. Its antigen is still unknown. This sample stems from a study of CD8+CD57+ T cells in acquired aplastic anemia. The wider study: Sorted CD4+ and CD8+ cell DNA averaged approximately 3.2 ug. Regarding the study as a whole: Patients and controls shared some 30 CD8+ CDR3 sequences. Any difference that existed in CD8+ Simpson's diversity between patients and controls was not significant.

Only patients with CD8+CD57+ cell expansion on flow cytometry were chosen for sequencing. Patients had received no therapy at the time of blood sampling. CDR3 and TCR beta VDJ profiling relied on a genomic DNA template. A single record per CDR3 protein comes from TCRdb applying MiXCR to the reads. The repertoire holds around 430,000 distinct CDR3 sequences, with around 33% as singletons. Per the germline V gene, CDR1 is MDHEN and CDR2 is SYDVKM. This CDR3 contains 15 residues. V lost 7 bases to trimming and J lost 6 bases, with 21 bases between them. Sequencing input: sorted CD4+, CD8+, or CD8+CD57+ T cells (not recorded which) from PBMCs. The chain uses TRBV28 and TRBJ1-2; D is possibly TRBD1 (6 bases). The TCR originated in a human donor with aplastic anemia. Written as DNA, the CDR3 is TGTGCCAGCAATAGGGGGGCTCCAGGGTTAGATGGCTACACCTTC. This gives the protein CASNRGAPGLDGYTF.